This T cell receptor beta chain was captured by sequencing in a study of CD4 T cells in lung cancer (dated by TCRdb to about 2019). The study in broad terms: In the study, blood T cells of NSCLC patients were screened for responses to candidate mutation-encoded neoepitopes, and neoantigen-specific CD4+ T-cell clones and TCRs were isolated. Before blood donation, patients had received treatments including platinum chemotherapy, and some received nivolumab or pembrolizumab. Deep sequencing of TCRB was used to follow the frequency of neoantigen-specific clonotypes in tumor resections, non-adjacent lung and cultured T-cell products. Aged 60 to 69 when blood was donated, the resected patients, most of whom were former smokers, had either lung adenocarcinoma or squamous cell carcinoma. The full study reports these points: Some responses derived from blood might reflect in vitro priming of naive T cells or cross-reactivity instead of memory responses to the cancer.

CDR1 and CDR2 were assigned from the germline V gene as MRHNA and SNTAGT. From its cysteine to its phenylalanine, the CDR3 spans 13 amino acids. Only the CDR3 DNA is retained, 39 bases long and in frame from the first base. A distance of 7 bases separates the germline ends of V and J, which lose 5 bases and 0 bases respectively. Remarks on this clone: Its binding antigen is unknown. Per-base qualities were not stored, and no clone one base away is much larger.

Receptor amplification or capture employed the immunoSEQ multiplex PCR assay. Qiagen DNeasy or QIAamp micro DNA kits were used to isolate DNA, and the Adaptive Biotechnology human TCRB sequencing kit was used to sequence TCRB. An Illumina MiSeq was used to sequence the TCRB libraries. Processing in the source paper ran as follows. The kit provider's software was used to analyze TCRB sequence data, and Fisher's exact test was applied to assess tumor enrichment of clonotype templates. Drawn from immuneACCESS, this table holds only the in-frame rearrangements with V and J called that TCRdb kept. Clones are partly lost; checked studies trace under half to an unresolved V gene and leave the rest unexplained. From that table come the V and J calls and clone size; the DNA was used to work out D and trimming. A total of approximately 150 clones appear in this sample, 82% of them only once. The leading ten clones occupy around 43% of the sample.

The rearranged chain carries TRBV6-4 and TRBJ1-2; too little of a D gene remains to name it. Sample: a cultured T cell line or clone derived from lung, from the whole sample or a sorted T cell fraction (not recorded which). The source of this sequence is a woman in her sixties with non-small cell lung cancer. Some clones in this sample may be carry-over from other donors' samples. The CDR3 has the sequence CASSYVPNYGYTF. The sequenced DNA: TGTGCCAGCAGTTACGTCCCTAACTATGGCTACACCTTC.